What follows is one T cell receptor beta chain and its context. Its antigen remains unidentified. Germline V gene lookup returns CDR1 LNHDA and CDR2 SQIVND (reference sequence). The CDR3 consists of 14 residues. V gave up 10 bases and J gave up 2 bases, with 15 bases separating them. This sample was taken from a study of OX40 agonist ivuxolimab in advanced cancers. Study-level background: The treatment was a fully human IgG2 OX40 agonist, ivuxolimab.

Method: immunoSEQ multiplex PCR; TCRdb's copy keeps in-frame clones and lacks some. The table has approximately 72,000 clones, 70% to 90% seen once. Study-level findings and limits: Blood T cells, both CD4+ and CD8+, expanded clonally by week 6 at 0.1 to 3.0 mg/kg.

The receptor comes from an adult with an advanced solid tumor such as melanoma, head and neck, liver or kidney cancer. The V and J genes are TRBV19 and TRBJ2-1; D may match TRBD1 or TRBD2 (5 bases each). The sample was CD4+ or CD8+ T cells sorted from blood, taken in a trial of the OX40 agonist ivuxolimab. This chain's CDR3 is CATGTGRAYNEQFF. The CDR3 DNA sequence: TGTGCCACCGGGACGGGGCGCGCCTACAATGAGCAGTTCTTC.